These T cell receptor beta chains were read from a single sample in a study of T cell responses to AZD1222 COVID-19 vaccine. Profiling relied on immunoSEQ multiplex PCR, and the TCRdb table lists in-frame clones only, not all of them. The sample shows roughly 130,000 clones, around 87% of them seen only once. The specimen was peripheral blood, collected on day 0 of AZD1222 vaccination. These receptors were obtained from an adult in good health. Each CDR3 is given with its conserved first and last residue. The order of the fields is V gene, J gene, D gene, CDR3 protein. The D gene is left open where the match is weak.

v_call: TRBV10-3; j_call: TRBJ1-2; d_call: TRBD1; cdr3_aa: CAIRDSVQGLNYGYTF
v_call: TRBV4-1; j_call: TRBJ1-5; d_call: .; cdr3_aa: CASSQDWAGYSNQPQHF
v_call: TRBV6-6; j_call: TRBJ1-3; d_call: .; cdr3_aa: CASSSLGSGNTIYF
v_call: TRBV7-2; j_call: TRBJ2-3; d_call: .; cdr3_aa: CASSDPRGADTQYF
v_call: TRBV21-1; j_call: TRBJ2-2; d_call: .; cdr3_aa: CASSNLGRPETNTGELFF
v_call: TRBV6-5; j_call: TRBJ1-1; d_call: TRBD1; cdr3_aa: CASKQQGLLNTEAFF
v_call: TRBV2; j_call: TRBJ1-2; d_call: .; cdr3_aa: CASRYHLYGYTF
v_call: TRBV19; j_call: TRBJ2-5; d_call: .; cdr3_aa: CATSYRAGQETQYF
v_call: TRBV28; j_call: TRBJ2-2; d_call: .; cdr3_aa: CASVVRLGNTGELFF
v_call: TRBV6-5; j_call: TRBJ2-7; d_call: TRBD1; cdr3_aa: CASSDRVNYEQYF
v_call: TRBV7-2; j_call: TRBJ1-5; d_call: .; cdr3_aa: CASSSSRQTSQPQHF
v_call: TRBV19; j_call: TRBJ1-3; d_call: .; cdr3_aa: CASSDTNGNTIYF
v_call: TRBV5-4; j_call: TRBJ1-6; d_call: .; cdr3_aa: CASSLDSSPLHF
v_call: TRBV12-3/TRBV12-4; j_call: TRBJ2-1; d_call: .; cdr3_aa: CASSLDLGDEQFF
v_call: TRBV5-1; j_call: TRBJ2-3; d_call: .; cdr3_aa: CASSTQDRQRTDTQYF
v_call: TRBV29-1; j_call: TRBJ1-2; d_call: .; cdr3_aa: CSVEWRHSTNYGYTF
v_call: TRBV27; j_call: TRBJ2-5; d_call: .; cdr3_aa: CASSTQGTQYF
v_call: TRBV3-1/TRBV3-2; j_call: TRBJ1-6; d_call: .; cdr3_aa: CASSQALPPLHF
v_call: TRBV5-1; j_call: TRBJ2-1; d_call: TRBD2; cdr3_aa: CASSPGLAGVNEQFF
v_call: TRBV30; j_call: TRBJ1-1; d_call: .; cdr3_aa: CAWSVGTANTEAFF
v_call: TRBV28; j_call: TRBJ2-2; d_call: .; cdr3_aa: CASSLRGELFF
v_call: TRBV5-6; j_call: TRBJ2-1; d_call: .; cdr3_aa: CASSLGGPGLARANEQFF
v_call: TRBV3-1/TRBV3-2; j_call: TRBJ2-1; d_call: TRBD2; cdr3_aa: CASSRGTSKLEQFF
v_call: TRBV19; j_call: TRBJ2-3; d_call: TRBD1; cdr3_aa: CASRRSGTGQDTQYF
v_call: TRBV24-1; j_call: TRBJ2-1; d_call: TRBD2; cdr3_aa: CATSDPIAGVDNERFF
v_call: TRBV4-2; j_call: TRBJ1-2; d_call: .; cdr3_aa: CASSQDFGSNYGYTF
v_call: TRBV6-5; j_call: TRBJ2-7; d_call: .; cdr3_aa: CASSGTGTISYEQYF
v_call: TRBV4-1; j_call: TRBJ2-1; d_call: TRBD1; cdr3_aa: CASSPRTGAYNEQFF
v_call: TRBV13; j_call: TRBJ2-1; d_call: .; cdr3_aa: CASNTLRGREQFF
v_call: TRBV19; j_call: TRBJ1-2; d_call: .; cdr3_aa: CASSMESRANYGYTF
v_call: TRBV3-1/TRBV3-2; j_call: TRBJ2-3; d_call: .; cdr3_aa: CASSQPTRPDTQYF
v_call: TRBV28; j_call: TRBJ1-1; d_call: .; cdr3_aa: CASSFGLNTEAFF
v_call: TRBV19; j_call: TRBJ1-1; d_call: .; cdr3_aa: CASSPEGPEAFF
v_call: TRBV5-1; j_call: TRBJ2-7; d_call: TRBD1; cdr3_aa: CASSRTDLGQGEQYF
v_call: TRBV7-2; j_call: TRBJ1-5; d_call: TRBD1; cdr3_aa: CASSKDRENQPQHF
v_call: TRBV10-3; j_call: TRBJ2-3; d_call: .; cdr3_aa: CAISESVGDDTQYF
v_call: TRBV6-6; j_call: TRBJ1-2; d_call: .; cdr3_aa: CASSAQSNYGYTF
v_call: TRBV7-2; j_call: TRBJ2-7; d_call: TRBD2; cdr3_aa: CASSLRTSGGAHEQYF
v_call: TRBV6-6; j_call: TRBJ1-5; d_call: .; cdr3_aa: CASNRQTQGGGNQPQHF
v_call: TRBV7-2; j_call: TRBJ1-5; d_call: .; cdr3_aa: CASSFVGPNQPQHF
v_call: TRBV7-2; j_call: TRBJ2-7; d_call: .; cdr3_aa: CASSLAILYEQYF
v_call: TRBV5-4; j_call: TRBJ1-1; d_call: .; cdr3_aa: CASSLEVTGPKAGAFF
v_call: TRBV5-1; j_call: TRBJ2-1; d_call: TRBD2; cdr3_aa: CASSLDGGVRNEQFF
v_call: TRBV5-1; j_call: TRBJ2-1; d_call: TRBD2; cdr3_aa: CASSLLLAGGPMNEQFF
v_call: TRBV28; j_call: TRBJ1-3; d_call: .; cdr3_aa: CAIFGGNTIYF
v_call: TRBV6-6; j_call: TRBJ2-5; d_call: .; cdr3_aa: CASRAARGLVETQYF
v_call: TRBV24-1; j_call: TRBJ2-2; d_call: .; cdr3_aa: CATSGHTNTGELFF
v_call: TRBV7-9; j_call: TRBJ2-4; d_call: .; cdr3_aa: CASSLEGLAKNIQYF
v_call: TRBV27; j_call: TRBJ1-6; d_call: .; cdr3_aa: CASSFGGENSPLHF
v_call: TRBV6-5; j_call: TRBJ1-1; d_call: .; cdr3_aa: CASSYSRGRVNTEAFF